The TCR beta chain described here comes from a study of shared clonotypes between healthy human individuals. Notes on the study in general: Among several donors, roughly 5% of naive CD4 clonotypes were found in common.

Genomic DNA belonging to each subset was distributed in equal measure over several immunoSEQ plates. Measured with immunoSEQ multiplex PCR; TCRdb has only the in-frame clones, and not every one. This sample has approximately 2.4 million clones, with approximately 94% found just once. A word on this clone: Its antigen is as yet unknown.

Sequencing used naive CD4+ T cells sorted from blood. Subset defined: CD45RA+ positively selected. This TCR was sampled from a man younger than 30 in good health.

CDR3 protein: CASSNKGEGQGRGYTF. DNA for the CDR3: TGTGCCAGTAGTAATAAGGGTGAAGGACAGGGTCGTGGCTACACCTTC. The rearrangement uses TRBV19 and TRBJ1-2; TRBD1 matches at 8 bases. From germline, CDR1 is LNHDA and CDR2 SQIVND (reference sequence). The CDR3 runs 16 residues. J lost 7 bases, V lost 4 bases, and 14 bases had no gene match.